This T cell receptor (beta chain) was captured in a study of blood T cell repertoires in COVID-19. Study at large: Spain, Italy and the United States supplied samples that represented acute and convalescent COVID-19. PBMCs, B-cell-depleted T cells, or T cells were the source of the cDNA or gDNA that made up the material.

Original handling: Amplification with reference gene primers provided the estimates of nucleated cell counts. Assay: immunoSEQ multiplex PCR; the TCRdb copy retains only in-frame clones and omits some. V and J calls and clone size are those listed in that table; D and trimming were worked out from the DNA. The sample consists of 68,000 or so clones, 89% of them appearing once. V lost 3 bases and J lost 7; bases outside the gene matches: 11. This CDR3 has 15 residues. Germline V gene sequence: CDR1 SGDLS, CDR2 YYNGEE. V is TRBV9 and J is TRBJ2-5, with 8 positions matching TRBD1. Sequenced material: peripheral blood. The TCR was taken from a man aged 50 or older with active COVID-19. The CDR3 DNA follows: TGTGCCAGCAGCGCAAGACAGGGACAGGTCTCGACCCAGTACTTC. Protein product: CASSARQGQVSTQYF.